Below, 32 T cell receptor beta chains from the same sample are listed, as sequenced in a study of T cells expressing NK-cell markers. TCRdb derives one entry per CDR3 protein from the 5' RACE reads, leaving out DNA. The sample data list about 260,000 distinct CDR3 sequences. The sequencing sample was made of blood T cells: a sorted CD56 or NKG2C T cell subset, CD4+ or CD8+ T cells, or bulk PBMC T cells (not recorded which). These TCRs come from a woman between 18 and 69 years old in good health.

The V and J genes are TRBV5-1 and TRBJ1-1; TCRdb gives TRBD1 as the D gene, but with no DNA this cannot be confirmed. CDR3 length equals 15 residues. Germline V gene lookup returns CDR1 SGHRS and CDR2 YFSETQ. CDR3 protein: CASSLVQGVGTEAFF. Drawing the rest from reference TRBV5-1 and TRBJ1-1, the complete variable domain is KAGVTQTPRYLIKTRGQQVTLSCSPISGHRSVSWYQQTPGQGLQFLFEYFSETQRNKGNFPGRFSGRQFSNSRSEMNVSTLELGDSALYLCASSLVQGVGTEAFFGQGTRLTVV.

This chain uses TRBV12-3 or TRBV12-4 with TRBJ1-5. This CDR3 region has 12 residues. The CDR3 is CASRSLNQPQHF.

The chain combines TRBV6-1 with TRBJ2-1; TCRdb gives TRBD2 as the D gene, but with no DNA this cannot be confirmed. Germline CDR1 is MNHNS and CDR2 is SASEGT. The CDR3 extends over 14 amino acids. CDR3 protein: CASSRDLSYNEQFF.

The CDR3 is CASSLTFGGRGDTQYF. This chain links TRBV7-3 with TRBJ2-3; the TRBD1 assignment by TCRdb is unverifiable without DNA. The CDR3 covers 16 residues. The V gene's germline CDR1 is SGHTA and CDR2 FQGTGA.

CDR3 sequence reads: CASSLTDLNTGELFF. The chain is built from TRBV5-1 and TRBJ2-2. CDR1 and CDR2 (germline): SGHRS, YFSETQ. The CDR3 has 15 amino acids.

This chain uses TRBV7-9 with TRBJ1-3; TCRdb designates TRBD1, a call that cannot be tested without DNA. This CDR3 contains 16 residues. CDR1 and CDR2 (germline): SEHNR, FQNEAQ (reference sequence). CDR3 in amino acids: CASSSQGQGVGNTIYF.

This CDR3 is CASSSNYQSTDTQYF. V usage is TRBV7-2 and J usage is TRBJ2-3. The germline gives CDR1 SGHTA, CDR2 FQGNSA. The CDR3 extends over 15 amino acids.

The rearrangement links TRBV18 to TRBJ2-1; TCRdb's D call, TRBD1, is unchecked because there is no DNA. CDR1 is KGHSH, CDR2 LQKENI, per germline. The CDR3 spans 17 residues. The chain's CDR3 is CASSPQRVGQAYNEQFF. Using reference TRBV18 and TRBJ2-1 for the parts outside the CDR3, the full variable domain is NAGVMQNPRHLVRRRGQEARLRCSPMKGHSHVYWYRQLPEEGLKFMVYLQKENIIDESGMPKERFSAEFPKEGPSILRIQQVVRGDSAAYFCASSPQRVGQAYNEQFFGPGTRLTVL.

The gene calls are TRBV19 and TRBJ2-1; the TCRdb call, TRBD1, lacks DNA for checking. In germline, CDR1 is LNHDA, CDR2 SQIVND (reference sequence). CDR3 length: 15 residues. The CDR3 loop is CASSIDRGQNNEQFF. Based on the CDR3 plus reference TRBV19 and TRBJ2-1, the full variable domain is DGGITQSPKYLFRKEGQNVTLSCEQNLNHDAMYWYRQDPGQGLRLIYYSQIVNDFQKGDIAEGYSVSREKKESFPLTVTSAQKNPTAFYLCASSIDRGQNNEQFFGPGTRLTVL.

The chain uses TRBV12-3 or TRBV12-4 and TRBJ1-2; TCRdb reports TRBD1, a call that lacks DNA to check it against. CDR3 length: 14 amino acids. The CDR3: CASSSPDRGPGYTF.

V and J are TRBV18 and TRBJ2-1; TCRdb names TRBD2, which stays unverified in the absence of DNA. Germline CDR1 and CDR2: KGHSH and LQKENI. This CDR3 region has 16 residues. The CDR3 reads CASSPHYLAGKNEQFF.

V is TRBV6-1 and J is TRBJ2-1; no DNA is available, so the TRBD2 call from TCRdb remains unchecked. Germline assignment: CDR1 MNHNS and CDR2 SASEGT. The CDR3 runs to 16 residues. CDR3 residues: CASSGTRAGGYNEQFF.

CDR3 loop: CASRDPSGAGELFF. The chain carries TRBV5-1 and TRBJ2-2; TCRdb proposes TRBD1, but this gene call is untestable without DNA. The CDR3 spans 14 residues. Germline CDR1 SGHRS, CDR2 YFSETQ.

The chain joins TRBV20-1 to TRBJ1-2. This CDR3 has 15 residues. The V gene's germline CDR1 is DFQATT and CDR2 SNEGSKA (reference sequence). This chain's CDR3 is CSARDGQVTAYGYTF.

The chain has TRBV5-6 and TRBJ2-2; there is no DNA to check the TCRdb D call of TRBD1. CDR1 is SGHDT, CDR2 YYEEEE, per germline. The CDR3 spans 15 residues. The CDR3 is CASSPGTGGTGELFF.

The chain is built from TRBV7-3 and TRBJ2-1; TCRdb's D gene call, TRBD1, goes unchecked for lack of DNA. This CDR3 is 17 amino acids long. Germline CDR1 is SGHTA and CDR2 is FQGTGA. CDR3 loop: CASSWTGGAGSYNEQFF.

The chain uses TRBV9 and TRBJ2-2; with no DNA, the TCRdb D assignment of TRBD1 cannot be verified. The germline CDR1 and CDR2 sequences are SGDLS and YYNGEE. The CDR3 sequence is 16 residues long. This CDR3 reads CASSVTGGRNTGELFF. Using reference TRBV9 and TRBJ2-2 for the parts outside the CDR3, the full variable domain is DSGVTQTPKHLITATGQRVTLRCSPRSGDLSVYWYQQSLDQGLQFLIQYYNGEERAKGNILERFSAQQFPDLHSELNLSSLELGDSALYFCASSVTGGRNTGELFFGEGSRLTVL.

The rearrangement joins TRBV20-1 to TRBJ2-1. The CDR3 is made up of 14 amino acids. The germline gives CDR1 DFQATT, CDR2 SNEGSKA (reference sequence). CDR3: CSAHSESSYNEQFF.

The V and J genes are TRBV7-2 and TRBJ2-3; lacking DNA, the TRBD2 call made by TCRdb goes unchecked. The CDR3 length is 13 residues. Germline V lookup: CDR1 SGHTA, CDR2 FQGNSA. CDR3 in amino acids: CASIRTDTDTQYF.

This chain links TRBV9 with TRBJ2-3; lacking DNA, the TRBD1 call made by TCRdb goes unchecked. This CDR3 is 17 amino acids long. Germline assignment: CDR1 SGDLS and CDR2 YYNGEE. The CDR3 loop reads CASSPSTGTGVSDTQYF.

J is TRBJ2-6 and V is TRBV7-9. The CDR3 consists of 15 residues. CDR1 and CDR2 (germline): SEHNR, FQNEAQ (reference sequence). The CDR3 loop reads CASSLWLTGANVLTF.

The genes are TRBV18 and TRBJ1-5; there is no DNA to check the TCRdb D call of TRBD1. The CDR3 extends over 17 amino acids. The germline V gene encodes CDR1 KGHSH and CDR2 LQKENI. CDR3 loop: CASSPQPGTGLDQPQHF.

This rearrangement joins TRBV12-3 or TRBV12-4 to TRBJ2-3; TCRdb's assignment of TRBD2 cannot be checked, as there is no DNA. CDR3 size: 15 residues. This CDR3 reads CASSSGTLDADTQYF.

The rearrangement links TRBV9 to TRBJ2-5; TCRdb indicates TRBD2, and absent DNA this call remains unverified. The CDR3 contains 14 residues. Germline V gene lookup returns CDR1 SGDLS and CDR2 YYNGEE. CDR3 protein: CASSSGLVGVTQYF. Full variable domain (missing parts from reference TRBV9 and TRBJ2-5): DSGVTQTPKHLITATGQRVTLRCSPRSGDLSVYWYQQSLDQGLQFLIQYYNGEERAKGNILERFSAQQFPDLHSELNLSSLELGDSALYFCASSSGLVGVTQYFGPGTRLLVL.

This chain connects TRBV7-2 to TRBJ2-3; TCRdb's D call, TRBD2, is unchecked because there is no DNA. Germline V gives CDR1 SGHTA, CDR2 FQGNSA. CDR3 length equals 14 residues. The CDR3 region is CASSHGVRADTQYF.

The CDR3 is CASSTGTGGNTIYF. This chain joins TRBV7-8 and TRBJ1-3; TCRdb proposes TRBD1, but this gene call is untestable without DNA. In germline, CDR1 is SGHVS, CDR2 FQNEAQ. This CDR3 comprises 14 residues.

The chain is built from TRBV5-1 and TRBJ1-2; lacking DNA, the TRBD1 call made by TCRdb goes unchecked. This CDR3 comprises 14 residues. Germline V gene sequence: CDR1 SGHRS, CDR2 YFSETQ. The CDR3 is CASSSDRGSVGYTF.

V is TRBV12-3 or TRBV12-4 and J is TRBJ2-7; TCRdb picks TRBD1, but there is no DNA to check that call. This CDR3 comprises 13 residues. The CDR3 loop is CASTGGRVYEQYF.

The rearrangement uses TRBV7-9 and TRBJ1-5. The CDR3 sequence is 14 residues long. Looked up from germline, CDR1 is SEHNR and CDR2 is FQNEAQ (reference sequence). This CDR3 is CASSLGPSDQPQHF.

The gene calls are TRBV4-3 and TRBJ2-1. The CDR3 runs 14 residues. Per germline, CDR1 LGHNA and CDR2 YSLEER. CDR3 sequence reads: CASSETPRWGEQFF.

V usage is TRBV7-3 and J usage is TRBJ2-3; TCRdb indicates TRBD1, and absent DNA this call remains unverified. The CDR3 has 15 residues. Germline CDR1 SGHTA, CDR2 FQGTGA. The CDR3: CASSPQGGSTDTQYF. Variable domain in full (rest from reference TRBV7-3 and TRBJ2-3): GAGVSQTPSNKVTEKGKYVELRCDPISGHTALYWYRQSLGQGPEFLIYFQGTGAADDSGLPNDRFFAVRPEGSVSTLKIQRTERGDSAVYLCASSPQGGSTDTQYFGPGTRLTVL.

The V gene is TRBV4-3, the J gene TRBJ2-1; TCRdb's D gene call, TRBD2, goes unchecked for lack of DNA. This CDR3 has 16 amino acids. CDR1 is LGHNA, CDR2 YSLEER, per germline. The CDR3 reads CASSQVLAGGYNEQFF.